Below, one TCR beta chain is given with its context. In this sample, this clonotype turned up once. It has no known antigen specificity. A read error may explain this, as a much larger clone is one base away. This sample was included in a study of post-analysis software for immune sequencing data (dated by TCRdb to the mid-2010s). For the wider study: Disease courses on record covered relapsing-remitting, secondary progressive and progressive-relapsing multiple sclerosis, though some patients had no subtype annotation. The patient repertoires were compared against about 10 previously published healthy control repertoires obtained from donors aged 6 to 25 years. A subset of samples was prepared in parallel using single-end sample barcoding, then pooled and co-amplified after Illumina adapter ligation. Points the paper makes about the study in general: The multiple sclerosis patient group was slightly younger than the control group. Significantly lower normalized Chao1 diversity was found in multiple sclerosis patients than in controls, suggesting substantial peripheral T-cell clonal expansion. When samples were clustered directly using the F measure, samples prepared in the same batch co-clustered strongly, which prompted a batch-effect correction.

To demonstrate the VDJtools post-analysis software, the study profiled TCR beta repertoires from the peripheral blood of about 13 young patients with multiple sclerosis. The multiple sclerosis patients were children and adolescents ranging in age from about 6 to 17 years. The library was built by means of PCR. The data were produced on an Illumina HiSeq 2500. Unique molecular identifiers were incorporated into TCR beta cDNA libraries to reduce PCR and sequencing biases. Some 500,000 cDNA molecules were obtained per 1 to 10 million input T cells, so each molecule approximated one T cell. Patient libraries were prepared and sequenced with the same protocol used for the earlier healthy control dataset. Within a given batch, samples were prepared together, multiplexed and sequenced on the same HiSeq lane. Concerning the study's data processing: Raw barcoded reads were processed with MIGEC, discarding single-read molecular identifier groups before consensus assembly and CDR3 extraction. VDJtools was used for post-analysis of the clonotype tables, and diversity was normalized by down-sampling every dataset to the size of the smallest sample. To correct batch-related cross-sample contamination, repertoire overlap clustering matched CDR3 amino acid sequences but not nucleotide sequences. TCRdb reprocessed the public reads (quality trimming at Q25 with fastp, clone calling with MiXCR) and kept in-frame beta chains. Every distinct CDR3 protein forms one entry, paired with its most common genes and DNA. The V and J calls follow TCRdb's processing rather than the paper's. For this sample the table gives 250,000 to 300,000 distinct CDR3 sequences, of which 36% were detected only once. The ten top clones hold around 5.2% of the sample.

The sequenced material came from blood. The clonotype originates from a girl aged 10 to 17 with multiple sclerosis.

The CDR3 region: CASSPTGGMNTEAFF. Here is the DNA: TGTGCCAGCAGCCCCACGGGGGGAATGAACACTGAAGCTTTCTTT. Recombination linked TRBV7-3 to TRBJ1-1, with TRBD1 as a weak D call on 5 bases. The CDR3 runs 15 amino acids, cysteine and phenylalanine included. CDR3 DNA is the only sequence kept; it has 45 bases, read in frame from the first base. V is shortened by 5 bases, J by 0 bases, and the region joining them spans 13 bases. CDR1 and CDR2 (SGHTA, FQGTGA) derive from the germline V gene.